The 21 T cell receptor beta chains listed next were all sequenced from one sample in a study of PD-L1 blockade in urothelial cancer. Generated by immunoSEQ multiplex PCR, the TCRdb table keeps only in-frame clones and is missing some. The table includes tens of thousands of clones, roughly 89% detected once. Time point of the sample: pretreatment peripheral blood. The source was PBMCs, collected around atezolizumab (anti-PD-L1) treatment. The receptor source for this set is a woman in her 70s with urothelial cancer.

This chain uses TRBV19 with TRBJ1-5, with TRBD1 as a possible D gene (5 bases). Germline V gene sequence: CDR1 LNHDA, CDR2 SQIVND (reference sequence). The CDR3 extends over 17 amino acids. V was cut by 4 bases and J by 6 bases, with 22 bases left in between. The CDR3 sequence is CASSRMGGPRGRQPQHF. CDR3 DNA sequence: TGTGCCAGTAGTAGGATGGGAGGGCCCCGGGGACGTCAGCCCCAGCATTTT. Based on the CDR3 plus reference TRBV19 and TRBJ1-5, the full variable domain is DGGITQSPKYLFRKEGQNVTLSCEQNLNHDAMYWYRQDPGQGLRLIYYSQIVNDFQKGDIAEGYSVSREKKESFPLTVTSAQKNPTAFYLCASSRMGGPRGRQPQHFGDGTRLSIL.

This chain connects TRBV29-1 to TRBJ1-1; D is ambiguous. The CDR3 is 12 amino acids. CDR1 and CDR2 from the germline V gene are SQVTM and ANQGSEA. V was clipped by 5 bases and J by 3 bases, with 10 bases between them. CDR3 nucleotide sequence: TGCAGCGTTCTGGGCTTTGACACTGAAGCTTTCTTT. Translating it yields CSVLGFDTEAFF.

The gene calls are TRBV25-1 and TRBJ1-1; 7 bases match TRBD1. V gave up 10 bases and J gave up 10 bases; unmatched junction bases: 9. CDR3 length equals 11 residues. Germline V gives CDR1 MGHDK, CDR2 SYGVNS. CDR3 amino acids: CATATGTAAFF. The CDR3 nucleotides are TGTGCCACAGCCACCGGGACAGCAGCTTTCTTT.

This clone is hyperexpanded (1% or more) in the sample. V gene TRBV30 combines with J gene TRBJ1-1; no clear D gene. V was pared by 0 bases and J by 1 base, with 9 bases between. This CDR3 spans 14 amino acids. CDR1 is GTSNPN and CDR2 is SVGIG in the germline V gene (reference sequence). The CDR3 DNA reads as TGTGCCTGGAGTGTGGGCACTTCGAACACTGAAGCTTTCTTT. This sequence encodes CAWSVGTSNTEAFF.

This chain joins TRBV5-6 and TRBJ2-5, with D perhaps matching TRBD2 (5 bases). Germline-derived CDR1 and CDR2 are SGHDT and YYEEEE. The ends were cut back, 4 bases at V and 5 bases at J, with 6 bases in the middle. CDR3 length: 11 residues. The CDR3, as DNA: TGTGCCAGCAGCCGAGGGGAGACCCAGTACTTC. It codes for CASSRGETQYF.

This chain joins TRBV27 and TRBJ1-1, with 8 nucleotides matching TRBD1. Losses at the gene ends were 6 bases for V and 4 bases for J; bases not matched to a gene: 7. The CDR3 runs to 14 residues. The germline V gene encodes CDR1 MNHEY and CDR2 SMNVEV (reference sequence). This CDR3 reads CASRAGGAGTEAFF. The CDR3 DNA is TGTGCCAGCAGGGCAGGGGGCGCGGGCACTGAAGCTTTCTTT.

The CDR3 sequence: CASSYARAGGYTF. CDR3 bases: TGTGCCAGCAGTTACGCCCGAGCGGGGGGCTACACCTTC. The rearrangement links TRBV6-5 to TRBJ1-2; no definite D call. The V end lost 2 bases, the J end lost 8 bases, and 12 bases lay between the germline ends. CDR1 is MNHEY and CDR2 is SVGAGI in the germline V gene. This CDR3 has 13 residues.

The V call is TRBV30, the J call TRBJ2-1, with TRBD1 matching over 7 bases. Trimming at V came to 1 base and at J to 3 bases, leaving 9 bases not matched to a gene. CDR1 GTSNPN and CDR2 SVGIG come from the germline V gene (reference sequence). CDR3 length equals 16 residues. The CDR3 reads CAWSDHDRVSYNEQFF. DNA for the CDR3: TGTGCCTGGAGTGACCACGACAGGGTCAGCTACAATGAGCAGTTCTTC. Looking up the rest from reference TRBV30 and TRBJ2-1 gives the full variable domain: SQTIHQWPATLVQPVGSPLSLECTVEGTSNPNLYWYRQAAGRGLQLLFYSVGIGQISSEVPQNLSASRPQDRQFILSSKKLLLSDSGFYLCAWSDHDRVSYNEQFFGPGTRLTVL.

The chain has TRBV29-1 and TRBJ1-5; 9 bases map to TRBD1. The CDR3 has 12 residues. Germline CDR1 is SQVTM and CDR2 is ANQGSEA. V trimming: 7 bases; J trimming: 7 bases; junction bases outside the gene matches: 5. CDR3 sequence (DNA): TGCAGCGCAAGGACAGGGGAACAGCCCCAGCATTTT. Translating gives CSARTGEQPQHF.

The chain links TRBV5-6 to TRBJ2-4; a possible D gene is TRBD2 (5 bases). V lost 0 bases and J lost 7, with 8 bases in between. Germline V lookup: CDR1 SGHDT, CDR2 YYEEEE. The CDR3 is made up of 13 amino acids. CDR3 in DNA: TGTGCCAGCAGCTTGGGGACTCTTAACATTCAGTACTTC. Translating gives CASSLGTLNIQYF.

This clone appeared a single time. V usage is TRBV5-1 and J usage is TRBJ2-7; 7 bases match TRBD1. Germline V gene lookup returns CDR1 SGHRS and CDR2 YFSETQ. V shed 1 base, J shed 0 bases, and the junction held 7 bases outside the gene matches. This CDR3 contains 16 residues. The CDR3 spells CASSLWFRGSSYEQYF. The CDR3 DNA reads as TGCGCCAGCAGCTTGTGGTTCAGGGGGTCCTCCTACGAGCAGTACTTC.

This clone has more than one count but fewer than ten. The V and J genes are TRBV4-1 and TRBJ2-1; 8 bases map to TRBD1. Trimming took 0 bases from V and 2 from J; bases not matched to a gene: 9. This CDR3 comprises 18 residues. In germline, CDR1 is MGHRA, CDR2 YSYEKL. CDR3 sequence reads: CASSQDSPQGAPYNEQFF. CDR3 bases: TGCGCCAGCAGCCAAGATTCCCCCCAGGGGGCTCCCTACAATGAGCAGTTCTTC.

This clone showed up just a few times. The rearrangement joins TRBV5-4 to TRBJ1-4; TRBD1 might be the D (5 bases). Germline V lookup: CDR1 SGHNT, CDR2 YYREEE (reference sequence). This CDR3 has 14 amino acids. V lost 4 bases to trimming and J lost 7 bases, with 14 bases between them. As DNA, the CDR3 is TGTGCCAGCAGCCACACAGGTTTGGGTGAAAAACTGTTTTTT. Translated: CASSHTGLGEKLFF.

The chain has TRBV29-1 and TRBJ2-1; 9 nucleotides align to TRBD1. Germline CDR1 is SQVTM and CDR2 is ANQGSEA. This CDR3 has 14 amino acids. V trimming: 4 bases; J trimming: 6 bases; junction bases outside the gene matches: 7. CDR3 in amino acids: CSVADRGRVNEQFF. CDR3 sequence (DNA): TGCAGCGTTGCCGACAGGGGGAGGGTCAATGAGCAGTTCTTC.

The V call is TRBV9, the J call TRBJ2-1; TRBD2 aligns across 7 bases. The CDR3 totals 12 residues. Germline assignment: CDR1 SGDLS and CDR2 YYNGEE. The trim removed 3 bases at V and 10 bases at J, leaving 4 bases unmatched. CDR3: CASSGLGREQFF. The CDR3 nucleotides are TGTGCCAGCAGCGGGCTCGGGAGGGAGCAGTTCTTC.

This rearrangement joins TRBV5-1 to TRBJ2-3; 7 bases agree with TRBD2. The V gene's germline CDR1 is SGHRS and CDR2 YFSETQ. The ends lost 3 bases at V and 0 bases at J; junction bases unmatched: 7. This CDR3 contains 16 residues. The CDR3 DNA reads as TGCGCCAGCAGCTCGGGGAGGGACCTTAGCACAGATACGCAGTATTTT. Translated: CASSSGRDLSTDTQYF.

The chain couples TRBV5-1 to TRBJ2-3, with D maybe TRBD2 (6 bases). CDR1 and CDR2 from the germline V gene are SGHRS and YFSETQ. V was clipped by 4 bases and J by 7 bases, with 16 bases between them. The length of the CDR3 is 14 residues. The CDR3 bases are TGCGCCAGCAGCCGCATGGAGGGTACTTATACGCAGTATTTT. It yields the protein CASSRMEGTYTQYF.

The rearrangement joins TRBV6-4 to TRBJ1-2; a possible D gene is TRBD1 (5 bases). The CDR3 runs to 15 residues. Germline loops: CDR1 MRHNA, CDR2 SNTAGT. The germline V and J ends were trimmed by 3 bases and 6 bases, with 17 bases remaining between them. The CDR3 protein is CASSDTPQGLDGYTF. As DNA, the CDR3 is TGTGCCAGCAGTGATACCCCCCAGGGCTTGGATGGCTACACCTTC.

The CDR3 region is CASSPPTESYGYTF. As DNA, the CDR3 is TGTGCCAGCTCACCACCGACAGAGTCCTATGGCTACACCTTC. The V call is TRBV18, the J call TRBJ1-2, with D tentatively TRBD1 (5 bases). Per germline, CDR1 KGHSH and CDR2 LQKENI. This CDR3 has 14 amino acids. V was shortened by 0 bases and J by 4 bases, with 9 bases between the two germline ends. Variable domain in full (rest from reference TRBV18 and TRBJ1-2): NAGVMQNPRHLVRRRGQEARLRCSPMKGHSHVYWYRQLPEEGLKFMVYLQKENIIDESGMPKERFSAEFPKEGPSILRIQQVVRGDSAAYFCASSPPTESYGYTFGSGTRLTVV.

This chain uses TRBV28 with TRBJ2-7; perhaps TRBD2 as D (5 bases). From germline, CDR1 is MDHEN and CDR2 SYDVKM. V was cut by 6 bases and J by 1 base, with 13 bases left in between. The CDR3 spans 14 residues. CDR3 coding DNA: TGTGCCAGCAGATCTCGGACTGAGTCCTACGAGCAGTACTTC. It specifies CASRSRTESYEQYF.

This chain links TRBV19 with TRBJ2-1; D is unresolved. V was clipped by 6 bases and J by 9 bases, with 9 bases between them. The length of the CDR3 is 11 residues. From germline, CDR1 is LNHDA and CDR2 SQIVND (reference sequence). The CDR3 reads CASSLLSEQFF. CDR3 bases: TGTGCCAGTAGCCTATTGAGTGAGCAGTTCTTC.